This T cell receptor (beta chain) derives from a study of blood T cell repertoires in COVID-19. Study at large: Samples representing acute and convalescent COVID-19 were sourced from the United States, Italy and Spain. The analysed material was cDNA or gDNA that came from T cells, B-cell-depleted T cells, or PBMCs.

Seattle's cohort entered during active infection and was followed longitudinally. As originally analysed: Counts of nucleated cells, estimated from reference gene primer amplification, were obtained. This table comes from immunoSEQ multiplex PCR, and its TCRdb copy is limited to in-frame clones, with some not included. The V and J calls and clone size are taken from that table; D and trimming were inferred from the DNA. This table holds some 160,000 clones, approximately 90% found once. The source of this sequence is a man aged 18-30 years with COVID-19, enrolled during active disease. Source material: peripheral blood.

The CDR3 reads CASVLSGNTIYF. In DNA form, the CDR3 reads TGTGCCAGCGTGTTATCTGGAAACACCATATATTTT. The rearrangement links TRBV6-5 to TRBJ1-3; D is unresolved. The CDR3 length is 12 residues. Trimming stripped 8 bases from V and 1 base from J, with 6 bases between. The V gene's germline CDR1 is MNHEY and CDR2 SVGAGI.